This T cell receptor beta chain stems from a study of CDR3 diversity in severe acne. MiXCR was run by TCRdb on the PCR reads, yielding one entry per CDR3 protein. Of roughly 93,000 distinct CDR3 sequences in the sample, approximately 54% are singletons; the top ten hold 11%. The CDR3 covers 14 residues. Trimming took off 6 bases at V and 6 bases at J, with 15 bases between the two ends. V is TRBV12-3 or TRBV12-4 and J is TRBJ1-5; D not certain. The sample was blood. The receptor comes from a male donor with severe acne vulgaris. CDR3: CASSRKGSTQPQHF. CDR3 nucleotide sequence: TGTGCCAGCAGCAGGAAAGGGTCGACTCAGCCCCAGCATTTT.